These T cell receptor beta chains were read from a single sample in a study of sequential checkpoint blockade in melanoma. Some clones are missing from TCRdb's copy, which holds only in-frame ones; the method was immunoSEQ multiplex PCR. The repertoire holds approximately 28,000 clones, 85% to 90% seen once, with approximately 14% in the top ten. Specimen: CD8+ T cells sorted from blood (inferred from file names), collected from a patient given nivolumab and ipilimumab in sequence. These receptors all come from a human donor with melanoma. Both conserved end residues are part of each CDR3. A D gene is named only where the DNA matches it firmly. The size field is filled for only some rows; it gives once, few, many or a size class.

j_call	clone_size	d_call	v_call	cdr3_aa	cdr3_nt
TRBJ2-1	-	TRBD2	TRBV4-2	CASSPQEGSGIYNEQFF	TGTGCCAGCAGCCCTCAGGAGGGTAGCGGGATTTACAATGAGCAGTTCTTC
TRBJ2-7	-	-	TRBV9	CASSGTDYEQYF	TGTGCCAGCAGCGGGACAGACTACGAGCAGTACTTC
TRBJ2-1	-	TRBD2	TRBV5-4	CASSRTSGRGNEQFF	TGTGCCAGCAGCCGGACTAGCGGGAGAGGAAATGAGCAGTTCTTC
TRBJ1-2	-	TRBD1	TRBV7-3	CASSPSGQTDYTF	TGTGCCAGCAGCCCTTCGGGACAGACGGACTACACCTTC
TRBJ1-1	once	TRBD1	TRBV7-9	CASSAGQGASTEAFF	TGTGCCAGCAGCGCGGGGCAGGGGGCGAGCACTGAAGCTTTCTTT
TRBJ2-7	-	-	TRBV5-1	CASSLEFLTGNEQYF	TGCGCCAGCAGCTTGGAATTCCTAACAGGGAACGAGCAGTACTTC
TRBJ2-1	-	-	TRBV27	CASSSSPNEQFF	TGTGCCAGCAGTTCCTCCCCTAATGAGCAGTTCTTC
TRBJ2-5	-	TRBD1	TRBV2	CASSRTGLGQETQYF	TGTGCCAGCAGCCGGACAGGGCTGGGCCAAGAGACCCAGTACTTC
TRBJ2-1	-	-	TRBV10-3	CAISEAGAPPYNEQFF	TGTGCCATCAGTGAGGCTGGGGCGCCTCCCTACAATGAGCAGTTCTTC
TRBJ2-2	once	TRBD1	TRBV9	CASSVPYGQGNTGELFF	TGTGCCAGCAGCGTCCCGTACGGACAGGGAAACACCGGGGAGCTGTTTTTT